Below are 9 T cell receptor beta chains sequenced from a single sample in a study of blood T cell repertoires in COVID-19. Data came from immunoSEQ multiplex PCR; TCRdb stores just in-frame clones and leaves some out. The sample includes roughly 200,000 clones, roughly 80% of them seen just once. Sequencing was done on a sample of peripheral blood. The receptors shown here come from a woman older than 75 with acute or convalescent COVID-19.

The V and J genes are TRBV28 and TRBJ1-2; D is uncertain. The germline V gene encodes CDR1 MDHEN and CDR2 SYDVKM. The V end was cut by 5 bases, the J end by 4 bases, with 11 bases between. This CDR3 has 13 residues. CDR3 nucleotides: TGTGCCAGCAGTCAGCGGCACCCCTATGGCTACACCTTC. Translating it yields CASSQRHPYGYTF.

J is TRBJ2-7 and V is TRBV19, with D possibly being TRBD2 (5 bases). CDR1 and CDR2 from the germline V gene are LNHDA and SQIVND (reference sequence). V was pared by 4 bases and J by 6 bases, with 13 bases between. The CDR3 length is 13 residues. CDR3 in amino acids: CASSTPPAGEQYF. In nucleotides, the CDR3 is TGTGCCAGTAGTACCCCCCCCGCGGGCGAGCAGTACTTC.

This clone was detected only a few times. The V gene is TRBV6-4, the J gene TRBJ1-1; D remains unclear. The germline gives CDR1 MRHNA, CDR2 SNTAGT. The CDR3 consists of 13 residues. The V end was cut by 0 bases, the J end by 3 bases, with 5 bases between. In nucleotides, the CDR3 is TGTGCCAGCAGTGACTCGGGAGACACTGAAGCTTTCTTT. Amino acid sequence: CASSDSGDTEAFF.

V is TRBV6-2 or TRBV6-3 and J is TRBJ2-1; the match to TRBD2 covers 8 bases. Looked up from germline, CDR1 is MNHEY and CDR2 is SVGEGT. V dropped 4 bases and J dropped 0; count of bases not matched to a gene: 14. The CDR3 spans 19 residues. CDR3 in DNA: TGTGCCAGCAGTTCAGACCCTTGGCTAGCGGGCCCCTCCTACAATGAGCAGTTCTTC. It encodes CASSSDPWLAGPSYNEQFF.

The V gene is TRBV10-3, the J gene TRBJ2-7; 7 bases match TRBD2. Trimming took 10 bases from V and 1 from J; bases not matched to a gene: 10. CDR3 length: 14 residues. Per germline, CDR1 ENHRY and CDR2 SYGVKD. In DNA form, the CDR3 reads TGTGCCACCCACCGGGAGGAAGGATCCTACGAGCAGTACTTC. This gives the protein CATHREEGSYEQYF.

This clone was counted between two and nine times. V and J are TRBV15 and TRBJ1-5, with a tentative D call TRBD1 (6 bases). With 0 bases removed from V and 5 bases from J, the gap between germline ends came to 17 bases. The CDR3 runs 17 residues. Germline V gives CDR1 LNHNV, CDR2 YYDKDF (reference sequence). CDR3 coding DNA: TGTGCCACCAGCAGAGATCAGGGGAGGGGGTCGGATCAGCCCCAGCATTTT. Translation gives CATSRDQGRGSDQPQHF.

The chain is built from TRBV10-3 and TRBJ2-7, with D possibly matching TRBD1 (6 bases). This CDR3 is 18 amino acids long. V was cut by 0 bases and J by 2 bases, with 20 bases left in between. The germline CDR1 and CDR2 sequences are ENHRY and SYGVKD. The chain's CDR3 is CAISESVVGAGDTYEQYF. The DNA of the CDR3 is TGTGCCATCAGTGAGTCTGTGGTTGGGGCAGGGGATACCTACGAGCAGTACTTC.

V usage is TRBV7-2 and J usage is TRBJ1-2; D is undetermined. The CDR3 covers 13 residues. The ends were cut back, 5 bases at V and 2 bases at J, with 9 bases in the middle. From germline, CDR1 is SGHTA and CDR2 FQGNSA. The CDR3 region has the DNA TGTGCCAGCAGCCCTGACACCAACTATGGCTACACCTTC. Translation gives CASSPDTNYGYTF.

This chain joins TRBV16 and TRBJ2-3; D unresolved. Germline V lookup: CDR1 KGHSY, CDR2 FQNENV. V lost 4 bases and J 0 bases, leaving 11 bases between the germline ends. CDR3 length: 15 amino acids. CDR3 nucleotide sequence: TGTGCCAGCAGCCGAGGAAGCTTAAGCACAGATACGCAGTATTTT. Its translation: CASSRGSLSTDTQYF.